The clone carrying this T cell receptor beta chain was detected only once. The identical CDR3 is also encoded by other nucleotide sequences in the sample. Measured with immunoSEQ multiplex PCR; TCRdb has only the in-frame clones, and not every one. The sample contains approximately 340,000 clones, about 86% of which appear only once. This sample is drawn from a study of blood T cell repertoires in COVID-19. The overall study: Samples taken during acute and convalescent COVID-19 were collected in the United States, Italy and Spain.

Deletions cut 3 bases from V and 0 bases from J, with 3 bases between. The CDR3 is made up of 13 amino acids. Germline assignment: CDR1 SGHNT and CDR2 YENEEA. The clonotype was recovered from a man aged 25 to 40 with active or convalescent COVID-19. What was sequenced was peripheral blood. J is TRBJ1-3 and V is TRBV11-3; D unresolved. For the CDR3, the DNA is TGTGCCAGCAGCTTGAGCTCTGGAAACACCATATATTTT. It specifies CASSLSSGNTIYF. The entire variable domain, with the rest obtained from reference TRBV11-3 and TRBJ1-3, is as follows: EAGVVQSPRYKIIEKKQPVAFWCNPISGHNTLYWYLQNLGQGPELLIRYENEEAVDDSQLPKDRFSAERLKGVDSTLKIQPAELGDSAVYLCASSLSSGNTIYFGEGSWLTVV.